These T cell receptor beta chains were read from a single sample in a study of blood T cell repertoires in COVID-19. The repertoire was sequenced with immunoSEQ multiplex PCR; TCRdb's copy has only in-frame clones and lacks some. Of some 150,000 clones listed, more than 80% were seen once; the top ten hold about 5.1%. The sequenced material came from peripheral blood. The receptors stem from a human donor in a cohort sampled during active COVID-19. The CDR3 runs from the conserved cysteine through the conserved F or W. D genes are given only for firm matches. Clone size is shown for a subset of rows, as once, few, many or a class of expanded clone.

TRBD1	TRBV29-1	.	TRBJ2-5	TGCAGCGTTGAAGCATCTCCAAGGACAGGCTCGGGAGAGACCCAGTACTTC	CSVEASPRTGSGETQYF
.	TRBV27	.	TRBJ2-5	TGTGCCAGCAGCTCCGGAGGGACGTCCATATGGGGCCAGTACTTC	CASSSGGTSIWGQYF
TRBD1	TRBV15	.	TRBJ2-2	TGTGCCACCCAAGACAGGGTTGGCACCGGGGAGCTGTTTTTT	CATQDRVGTGELFF
TRBD2	TRBV19	.	TRBJ2-3	TGTGCCAGTAGTATTCTGGGCGGGGGGCCTGAGGCTACGCAGTATTTT	CASSILGGGPEATQYF
TRBD2	TRBV27	once	TRBJ2-7	TGTGCCAGCAGTTTTAGCGGGGGGACTAGCTCCTACGAGCAGTACTTC	CASSFSGGTSSYEQYF
.	TRBV6-5	.	TRBJ2-1	TGCGCCAGCAGTTACGGGGCGACACCCGGCCACAATGAGCAGTTCTTC	CASSYGATPGHNEQFF
.	TRBV4-1	.	TRBJ2-1	TGCGCCAGCAGCCAAGAACGGTCCCCTAGCTCCTACAATGAGCAGTTCTTC	CASSQERSPSSYNEQFF
TRBD1	TRBV5-5	.	TRBJ1-5	TGTGCCAGCAGCCTTACTATACAGGGGGCGCGGACCCAGCATTTT	CASSLTIQGARTQHF
TRBD2	TRBV20-1	.	TRBJ2-3	TGCAGTGCTAGTCGACTAGCGGGGGCCACAGATACGCAGTATTTT	CSASRLAGATDTQYF
TRBD1	TRBV6-5	.	TRBJ2-1	TGTGCCAGCAGACAGGGGACCTACAATGAGCAGTTCTTC	CASRQGTYNEQFF
.	TRBV6-6	.	TRBJ1-2	TGTGCCAGCAGTTACTCGACCAAGACTTGGTGGGATGGCTACACCTTC	CASSYSTKTWWDGYTF
.	TRBV7-3	.	TRBJ1-6	TGTGCCAGCAGCTTGGCGGGACCTCCGAATTCACCCCTCCACTTT	CASSLAGPPNSPLHF
.	TRBV4-1	few	TRBJ2-7	TGCGCCAGCAGCCCAGAGACAGGTTACGAGCAGTACTTC	CASSPETGYEQYF
TRBD1	TRBV28	.	TRBJ1-3	TGTGCCAGCAGTTCAAGGACAGGGCGCTCTGGAAACACCATATATTTT	CASSSRTGRSGNTIYF
TRBD2	TRBV5-5	.	TRBJ2-7	TGTGCCAGCAGCTTGGTTGGCGGGGGGCTTCTTTGGGCCTCCTACGAGCAGTACTTC	CASSLVGGGLLWASYEQYF
TRBD1	TRBV4-1	.	TRBJ2-5	TGCGCCAGCAGCCAACGGACAGGGGGGGAGACCCAGTACTTC	CASSQRTGGETQYF
TRBD1	TRBV5-1	.	TRBJ1-5	TGCGCCAGCAGCCCCGGACAGGGAGAAAGCAATCAGCCCCAGCATTTT	CASSPGQGESNQPQHF
TRBD2	TRBV28	.	TRBJ2-1	TGTGCCAGCACTCCACCCCCTAGCGGGAGTGGCAATGAGCAGTTCTTC	CASTPPPSGSGNEQFF
TRBD1	TRBV28	.	TRBJ1-2	TGTGCCAGCAGACCCGGGGACAGTCGAGGTCGGGTAGGTGGCTACACCTTC	CASRPGDSRGRVGGYTF
TRBD2	TRBV24-1	.	TRBJ2-3	TGTGCCACCAGTGATTTAGTAGTTCCTAGCGGGGGTCTCACAGATACGCAGTATTTT	CATSDLVVPSGGLTDTQYF
.	TRBV7-6	.	TRBJ2-1	TGTGCCAGCAGCTTAGCCCGGGGTGGTGAGCAGTTCTTC	CASSLARGGEQFF